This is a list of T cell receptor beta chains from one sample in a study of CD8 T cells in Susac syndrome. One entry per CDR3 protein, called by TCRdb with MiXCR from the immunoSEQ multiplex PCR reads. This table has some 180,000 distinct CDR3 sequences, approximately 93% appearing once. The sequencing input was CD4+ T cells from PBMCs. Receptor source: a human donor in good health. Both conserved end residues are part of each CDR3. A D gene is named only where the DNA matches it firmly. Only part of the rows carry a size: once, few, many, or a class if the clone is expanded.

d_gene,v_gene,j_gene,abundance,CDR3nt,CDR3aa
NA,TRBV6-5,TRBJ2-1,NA,TGTGCCAGCAGTTACGACCGCAGGGGTCATGAGCAGTTCTTC,CASSYDRRGHEQFF
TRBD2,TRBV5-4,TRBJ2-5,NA,TGTGCCAGCAGGAGATCCTCGGGGGGGCTTGGAGAGACCCAGTACTTC,CASRRSSGGLGETQYF
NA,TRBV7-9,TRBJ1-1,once,TGTGCCAGCAGCGCGTACAGGGACGAGGGCACTGAAGCTTTCTTT,CASSAYRDEGTEAFF
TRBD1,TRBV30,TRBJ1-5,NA,TGTGCCTGGAGTGTACCAGCAGGGGGATACAGCAATCAGCCCCAGCATTTT,CAWSVPAGGYSNQPQHF
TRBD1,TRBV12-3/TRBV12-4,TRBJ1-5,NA,TGTGCCAGCAGTTTAGGGGACAGGGGGAATCAGCAGCCCCAGCATTTT,CASSLGDRGNQQPQHF
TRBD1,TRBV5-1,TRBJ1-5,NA,TGCGCCAGCAGACGGACAGGGGATAACAATCAGCCCCAGCATTTT,CASRRTGDNNQPQHF
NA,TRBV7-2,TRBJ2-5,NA,TGTGCCAGCAGCTCCGTCGGCCCGGACCAGTACTTC,CASSSVGPDQYF
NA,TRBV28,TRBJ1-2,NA,TGTGCCATCCAGAGGGAGAACTATGGCTACACCTTC,CAIQRENYGYTF
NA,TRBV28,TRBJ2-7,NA,TGTGCCAGCACCCCCTTGGGGACGGGTCCCTACGAGCAGTACTTC,CASTPLGTGPYEQYF
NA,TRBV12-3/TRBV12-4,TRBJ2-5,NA,TGTGCCAGCAGTTTGGGGGCTCAAGAGACCCAGTACTTC,CASSLGAQETQYF
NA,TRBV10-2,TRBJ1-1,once,TGCGCCAGCAGAGAGACCGCGAACACTGAAGCTTTCTTT,CASRETANTEAFF
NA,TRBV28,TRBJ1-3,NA,TGTGCCAGCACAGGGATTACTGGAAACACCATATATTTT,CASTGITGNTIYF
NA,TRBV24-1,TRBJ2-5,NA,TGTGCCACCAGTGACCCCTCCTCCGGCCAAGAGACCCAGTACTTC,CATSDPSSGQETQYF
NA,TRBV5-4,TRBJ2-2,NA,TGTGCCAGCAGCTTGGGGGGGTCCCAGACGAACACCGGGGAGCTGTTTTTT,CASSLGGSQTNTGELFF
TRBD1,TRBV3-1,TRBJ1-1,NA,TGTGCCAGCAGCGAGGCAGGGGGTGCTTTCTTT,CASSEAGGAFF
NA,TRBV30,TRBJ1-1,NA,TGTGCCTGGAGTGGCAGAGGGGACACTGAAGCTTTCTTT,CAWSGRGDTEAFF
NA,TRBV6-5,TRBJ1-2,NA,TGTGCCAGCAGTGACCAGGGAGTCGCTAACTATGGCTACACCTTC,CASSDQGVANYGYTF
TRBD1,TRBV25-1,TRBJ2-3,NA,TGTGCCAGCAGTCTCCGGGACAGAGGCACAGATACGCAGTATTTT,CASSLRDRGTDTQYF
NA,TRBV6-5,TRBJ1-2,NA,TGTGCCAGCAGTTACTCAGGAATCGGTTACTACACCTTC,CASSYSGIGYYTF
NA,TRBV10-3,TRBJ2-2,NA,TGTGCCATCAGTGAGGAGGCTACTAGCTTCGCCGGGGAGCTGTTTTTT,CAISEEATSFAGELFF
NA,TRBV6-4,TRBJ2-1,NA,TGTGCCAGCAGTGACGGGGAACACAATGAGCAGTTCTTC,CASSDGEHNEQFF
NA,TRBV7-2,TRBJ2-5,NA,TGTGCCAGCAGCTTAGGGGGAGGGGGACTTGGGGAGACCCAGTACTTC,CASSLGGGGLGETQYF
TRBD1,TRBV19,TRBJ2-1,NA,TGTGCCAGTAGTTCCCCTCCGGGGACAGGCATCTACAATGAGCAGTTCTTC,CASSSPPGTGIYNEQFF
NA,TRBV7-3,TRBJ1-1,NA,TGTGCCAGCAGCTTAGACGGGGGGTACACTGAAGCTTTCTTT,CASSLDGGYTEAFF
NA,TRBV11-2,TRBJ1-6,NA,TGTGCCAGCAGCACCCTAACAGGGCGTTCTTCACCCCTCCACTTT,CASSTLTGRSSPLHF
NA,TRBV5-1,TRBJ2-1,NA,TGCGCCAGCAAAGTCGGCAATGAGCAGTTCTTC,CASKVGNEQFF
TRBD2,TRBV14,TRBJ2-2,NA,TGTGCCAGCAGCCAGACCGGACTAGCGGGGCGAACCGGGGAGCTGTTTTTT,CASSQTGLAGRTGELFF
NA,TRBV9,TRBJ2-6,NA,TGTGCCAGCAGCTCCTTGGGCAGCGGGGCCAACGTCCTGACTTTC,CASSSLGSGANVLTF
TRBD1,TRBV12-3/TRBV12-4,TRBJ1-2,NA,TGTGCCAGCAGTCCGTGGACAGGGATCCATGGCTACACCTTC,CASSPWTGIHGYTF
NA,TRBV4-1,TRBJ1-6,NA,TGCGCCAGCAGCCAAGCGAGCCAGAGCTCCTATAATTCACCCCTCCACTTT,CASSQASQSSYNSPLHF
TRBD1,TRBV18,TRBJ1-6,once,TGTGCCAGCTCACTCCGGACAGGGGACTCACCCCTCCACTTT,CASSLRTGDSPLHF
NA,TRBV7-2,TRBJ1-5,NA,TGTGCCAGCAGCTTAGATAAGGGAAGGAACCAGCCCCAGCATTTT,CASSLDKGRNQPQHF
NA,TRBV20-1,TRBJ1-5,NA,TGCAGTGCCGCCCTGTCCGGTGGGGATCAGCCCCAGCATTTT,CSAALSGGDQPQHF
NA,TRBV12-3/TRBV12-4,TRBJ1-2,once,TGTGCCAGCAGACCAGGGAGGGGCAACTATGGCTACACCTTC,CASRPGRGNYGYTF
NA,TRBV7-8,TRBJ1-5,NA,TGTGCCAGCAGGCCCCAGGGGACTATCCTTTATAGCAATCAGCCCCAGCATTTT,CASRPQGTILYSNQPQHF
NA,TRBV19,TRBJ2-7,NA,TGTGCCAGTAGTTCTGTTCCGGGCTACGAGCAGTACTTC,CASSSVPGYEQYF
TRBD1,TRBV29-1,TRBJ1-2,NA,TGCAGCGCAGGACAGGCGGGGGGTGGCTACACCTTC,CSAGQAGGGYTF
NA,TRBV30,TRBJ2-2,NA,TGTGCCTGGAGTGTGGGACGGTCGAACACCGGGGAGCTGTTTTTT,CAWSVGRSNTGELFF
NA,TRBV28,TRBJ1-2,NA,TGTGCCAGCAGTTTATGGGAGGGCTACACCTTC,CASSLWEGYTF
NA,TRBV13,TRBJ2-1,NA,TGTGCCAGCAGCGGAAATTTTAATGAGCAGTTCTTC,CASSGNFNEQFF
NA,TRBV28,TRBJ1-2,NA,TGTGCCAGCAGTTTAAAAGGCCGGGGGGCGGCAGGCTACACCTTC,CASSLKGRGAAGYTF
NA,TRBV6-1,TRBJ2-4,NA,TGTGCCAGCAGTGTTAAGGACATTCAGTACTTC,CASSVKDIQYF
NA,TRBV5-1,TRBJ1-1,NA,TGCGCCAGCAGCGTTACGATGAACACTGAAGCTTTCTTT,CASSVTMNTEAFF
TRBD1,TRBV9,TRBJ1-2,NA,TGTGCCAGCAGCGGCGGGACAGGACGACCCTATGGCTACACCTTC,CASSGGTGRPYGYTF
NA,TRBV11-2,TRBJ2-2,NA,TGTGCCAGCAGCCGAAAAGGGGCCAGGGGCACGAACACCGGGGAGCTGTTTTTT,CASSRKGARGTNTGELFF
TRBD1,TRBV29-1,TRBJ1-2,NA,TGCAGCGCGGGACAGATTAACTATGGCTACACCTTC,CSAGQINYGYTF
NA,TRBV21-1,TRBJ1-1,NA,TGTGCCAGCAGCCCGCACCCAGGGGAGGGCACTGAAGCTTTCTTT,CASSPHPGEGTEAFF
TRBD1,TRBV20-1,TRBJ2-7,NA,TGCAGTGCTGAGGGGACAGGGGGCGCCTACGAGCAGTACTTC,CSAEGTGGAYEQYF
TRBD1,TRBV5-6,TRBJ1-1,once,TGTGCCAGCAGCCGAGCGACAGGGGGGTACACTGAAGCTTTCTTT,CASSRATGGYTEAFF
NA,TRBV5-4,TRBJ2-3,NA,TGTGCCAGCAGCTATTCAGTCGGGACCTCCGGGGCAGATACGCAGTATTTT,CASSYSVGTSGADTQYF
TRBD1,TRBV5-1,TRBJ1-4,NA,TGCGCCAGCAGCTTGGAAGGACAGGGGGTAAAACTGTTTTTT,CASSLEGQGVKLFF
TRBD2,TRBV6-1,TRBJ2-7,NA,TGTGCCAGCAGTCGGGGGGGACTAGCGGGGACCGAGCAGTACTTC,CASSRGGLAGTEQYF
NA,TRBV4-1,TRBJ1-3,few,TGCGCCAGCAGCCAAGAAGCCGGTTTCCCCTCTGGAAACACCATATATTTT,CASSQEAGFPSGNTIYF
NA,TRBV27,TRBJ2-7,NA,TGTGCCAGCAGTTTAAGGGACCGCAACTACGAGCAGTACTTC,CASSLRDRNYEQYF
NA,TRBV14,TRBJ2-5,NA,TGTGCCAGCAGCCAAGATTGGGAAGGAAGGGAGACCCAGTACTTC,CASSQDWEGRETQYF
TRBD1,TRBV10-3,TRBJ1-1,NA,TGTGCCATCAGTGCCGACAGGGAAACTGAAGCTTTCTTT,CAISADRETEAFF